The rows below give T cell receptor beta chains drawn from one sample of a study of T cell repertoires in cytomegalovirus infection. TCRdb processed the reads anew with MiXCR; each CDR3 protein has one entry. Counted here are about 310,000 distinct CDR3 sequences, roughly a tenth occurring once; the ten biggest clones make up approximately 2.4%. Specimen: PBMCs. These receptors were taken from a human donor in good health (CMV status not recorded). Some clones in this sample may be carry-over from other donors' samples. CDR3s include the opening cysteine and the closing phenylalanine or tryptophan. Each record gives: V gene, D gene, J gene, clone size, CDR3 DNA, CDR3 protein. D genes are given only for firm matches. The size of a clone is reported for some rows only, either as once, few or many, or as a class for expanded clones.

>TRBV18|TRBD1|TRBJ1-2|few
TGTGCCAGCTCACCCGAACAGGGGAGCTATGGCTACACCTTC
CASSPEQGSYGYTF
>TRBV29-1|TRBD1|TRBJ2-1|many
TGCAGCGTGGGACAGGCCTACAATGAGCAGTTCTTC
CSVGQAYNEQFF
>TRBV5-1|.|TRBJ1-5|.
TGCGCCAGCAGCGAGGGTACGAGCAATCAGCCCCAGCATTTT
CASSEGTSNQPQHF
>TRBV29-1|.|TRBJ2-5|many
TGCAGCGTTGAGAAAGGGTCGGAGACCCAGTACTTC
CSVEKGSETQYF
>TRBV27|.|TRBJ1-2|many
TGTGCCAGCAGTTCCCACGGCAACTATGGCTACACCTTC
CASSSHGNYGYTF
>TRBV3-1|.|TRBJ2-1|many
TGTGCCAGCAGCCCCATCGGAGGGGCCCCCAATGAGCAGTTCTTC
CASSPIGGAPNEQFF
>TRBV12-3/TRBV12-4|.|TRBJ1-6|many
TGTGCCAGCAGATCCATGGACAGATCACCCCTCCACTTT
CASRSMDRSPLHF
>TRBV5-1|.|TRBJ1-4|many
TGCGCCAGCAGCTCTGCAACTAATGAAAAACTGTTTTTT
CASSSATNEKLFF
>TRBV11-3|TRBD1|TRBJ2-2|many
TGTGCCAGCAGCTTGGACAGGGGAGGAGGGGAGCTGTTTTTT
CASSLDRGGGELFF
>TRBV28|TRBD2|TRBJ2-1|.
TGTGCCAGCAGTGGGGGACTAGCGGACTCCTACAATGAGCAGTTCTTC
CASSGGLADSYNEQFF
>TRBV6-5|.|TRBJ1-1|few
TGTGCCAGCAGTTATGGAGCTGAAGCTTTCTTT
CASSYGAEAFF
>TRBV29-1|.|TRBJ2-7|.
TGCAGCGCCCTACAAGACAAGGGCTACGAGCAGTACTTC
CSALQDKGYEQYF
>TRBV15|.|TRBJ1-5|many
TGTGCCACCGGGCCAGTCAATCAGCCCCAGCATTTT
CATGPVNQPQHF
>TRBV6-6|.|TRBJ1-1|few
TGTGCCAGCAGTTACTCAGTCAACCGGGCCACTGAAGCTTTCTTT
CASSYSVNRATEAFF
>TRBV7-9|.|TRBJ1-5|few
TGTGCCAGCAGCCGGGACCCCAATCAGCCCCAGCATTTT
CASSRDPNQPQHF
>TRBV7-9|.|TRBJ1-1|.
TGTGCCAGCAGCTCGCCGACGGAGGGGAACACTGAAGCTTTCTTT
CASSSPTEGNTEAFF
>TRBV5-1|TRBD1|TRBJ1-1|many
TGCGCCAGCAGCTTGGACAGGGGTGAAGCTTTCTTT
CASSLDRGEAFF
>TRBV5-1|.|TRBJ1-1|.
TGCGCCAGCAGCCAGTCTCCACAGGGAAACACTGAAGCTTTCTTT
CASSQSPQGNTEAFF
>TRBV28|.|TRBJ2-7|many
TGTGCCAGCAAAACGACAGGTACTTACGAGCAGTACTTC
CASKTTGTYEQYF
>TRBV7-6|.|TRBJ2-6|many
TGTGCCAGCAGCGAACCCCTCGGGACTCGTGGGGCCAACGTCCTGACTTTC
CASSEPLGTRGANVLTF
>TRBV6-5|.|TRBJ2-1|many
TGTGCCAGCAGTTACTCGAACGCTCGAGAGCAGTTCTTC
CASSYSNAREQFF
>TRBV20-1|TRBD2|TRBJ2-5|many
TGCAGTGCTAGAGCGGGAGGGGGAGTTCAGGAGACCCAGTACTTC
CSARAGGGVQETQYF
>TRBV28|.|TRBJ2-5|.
TGTGCCAGCAGTCCGGTGGGGGAAGAGACCCAGTACTTC
CASSPVGEETQYF
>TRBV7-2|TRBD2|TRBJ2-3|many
TGTGCCAGCAGCCTGGGACTAGCGGGGGCCGAAGCTACGCAGTATTTT
CASSLGLAGAEATQYF
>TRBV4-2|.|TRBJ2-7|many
TGTGCCAGCAGCCAAGTGCGGGGTCCCTCCTACGAGCAGTACTTC
CASSQVRGPSYEQYF
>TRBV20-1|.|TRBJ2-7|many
TGCAGTGCCCAACTCTCCCTCGGGACCTACGAGCAGTACTTC
CSAQLSLGTYEQYF
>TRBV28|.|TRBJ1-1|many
TGTGCCAGCAGCCAGGGGACTGGCACTGAAGCTTTCTTT
CASSQGTGTEAFF